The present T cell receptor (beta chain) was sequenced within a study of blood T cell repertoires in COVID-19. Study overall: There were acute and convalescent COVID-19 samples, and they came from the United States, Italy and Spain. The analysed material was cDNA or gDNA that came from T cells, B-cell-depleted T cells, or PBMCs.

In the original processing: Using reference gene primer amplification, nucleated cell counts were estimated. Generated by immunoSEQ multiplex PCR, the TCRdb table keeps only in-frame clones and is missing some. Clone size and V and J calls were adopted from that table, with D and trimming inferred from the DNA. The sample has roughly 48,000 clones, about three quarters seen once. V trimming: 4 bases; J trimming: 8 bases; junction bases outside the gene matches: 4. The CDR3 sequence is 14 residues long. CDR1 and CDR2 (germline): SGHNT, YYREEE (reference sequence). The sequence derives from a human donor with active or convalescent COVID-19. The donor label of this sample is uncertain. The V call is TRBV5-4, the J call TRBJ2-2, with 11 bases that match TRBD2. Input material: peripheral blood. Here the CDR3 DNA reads TGTGCCAGCAGCCTACTAGCGGGAGAAGGGGAGCTGTTTTTT. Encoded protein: CASSLLAGEGELFF. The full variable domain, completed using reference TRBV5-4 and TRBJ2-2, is ETGVTQSPTHLIKTRGQQVTLRCSSQSGHNTVSWYQQALGQGPQFIFQYYREEENGRGNFPPRFSGLQFPNYSSELNVNALELDDSALYLCASSLLAGEGELFFGEGSRLTVL.